This T cell receptor beta chain was observed in a study of CD8 T cells in Susac syndrome. Study-wide results and caveats: The study conceded that relatively few individuals underwent its TCR sequencing and HLA analysis.

This clonotype was detected once. Its matching antigen is unknown. An amount of RNA that ranged from roughly 0.5 to 1 ug was reverse transcribed with random hexamers. Coverage of TCR beta CDR3 amplification by immunoSEQ multiplex PCR extended to 54 Vbeta and 13 Jbeta. TCRdb reprocessed the immunoSEQ multiplex PCR reads with MiXCR, giving one entry per CDR3 protein. Altogether 180,000 or so distinct CDR3 sequences are present, around 94% being singletons, with the ten largest covering over 0.12%. V gave up 3 bases and J gave up 3 bases; unmatched junction bases: 7. Germline V gene data show CDR1 as SGHRS and CDR2 as YFSETQ. The CDR3 totals 17 residues. The sequenced target, TCR beta, came from blood CD8+ and CD4+ T cells. Through negative isolation, CD4+ and CD8+ T cells were obtained, while TEMRA cells were enriched using FACS.

This clonotype originated in a human donor in good health. The chain links TRBV5-1 to TRBJ2-5, with 14 bases aligning to TRBD2. The specimen was CD4+ T cells from PBMCs. CDR3 residues: CASSSIPGLAGEETQYF. The CDR3 nucleotides are TGCGCCAGCAGCTCTATACCGGGACTAGCGGGGGAAGAGACCCAGTACTTC.